This TCR beta chain derives from a study of T cells after yellow fever vaccination. Study observations and caveats: Among sorted memory subsets on day 0, almost all vaccine-responding clonotypes fell below detection.

5'RACE template switching produced TCR cDNA carrying a universal primer site and UMIs. Each CDR3 protein gets one entry after TCRdb re-called the 5' RACE reads with MiXCR. The sample lists roughly 56,000 distinct CDR3 sequences, approximately 6% occurring once. The V gene end was trimmed by 3 bases and the J gene end by 7 bases; junction bases not matched to a gene: 4. This CDR3 is built from 14 residues. Germline CDR1 is SGHKS and CDR2 is YYEKEE (reference sequence). This clonotype has a handful of counts. The sequence derives from a young man who received the YFV17D yellow fever vaccine. The source material was PBMCs, either bulk or a sorted T-cell subset (CD4+, CD8+, memory, or dextramer-sorted; not recorded which), sampled on the day of the yellow fever booster vaccination. This chain uses TRBV5-5 with TRBJ2-1; 10 bases line up with TRBD1. The DNA for the CDR3 is TGTGCCAGCAGCTCATGGGACAGGGGAAATGAGCAGTTCTTC. Encoded protein: CASSSWDRGNEQFF.